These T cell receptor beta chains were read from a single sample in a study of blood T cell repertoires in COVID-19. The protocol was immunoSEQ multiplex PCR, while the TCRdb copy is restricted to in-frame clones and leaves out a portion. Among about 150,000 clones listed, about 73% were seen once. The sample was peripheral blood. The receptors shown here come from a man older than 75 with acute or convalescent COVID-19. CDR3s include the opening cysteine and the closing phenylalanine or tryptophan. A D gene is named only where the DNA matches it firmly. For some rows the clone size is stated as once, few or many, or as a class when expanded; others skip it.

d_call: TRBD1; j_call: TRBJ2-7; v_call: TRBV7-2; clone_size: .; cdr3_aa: CASSLGGTGAIYEQYF; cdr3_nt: TGTGCCAGCAGCTTAGGGGGGACAGGGGCCATCTACGAGCAGTACTTC
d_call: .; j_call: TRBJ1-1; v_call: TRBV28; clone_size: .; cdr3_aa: CASSRVTEAFF; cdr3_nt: TGTGCCAGCAGCAGGGTTACTGAAGCTTTCTTT
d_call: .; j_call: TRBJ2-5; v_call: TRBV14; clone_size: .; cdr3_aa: CASSQLGTGYGETQYF; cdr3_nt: TGTGCCAGCAGCCAACTTGGTACAGGGTATGGAGAGACCCAGTACTTC
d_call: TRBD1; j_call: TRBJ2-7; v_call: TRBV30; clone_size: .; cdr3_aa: CAWSRQGLSEQYF; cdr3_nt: TGTGCCTGGAGTAGACAGGGGCTGAGCGAGCAGTACTTC
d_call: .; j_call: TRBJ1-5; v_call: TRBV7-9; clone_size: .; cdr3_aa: CASSRQDNQPQHF; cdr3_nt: TGTGCCAGCAGCCGACAGGACAATCAGCCCCAGCATTTT
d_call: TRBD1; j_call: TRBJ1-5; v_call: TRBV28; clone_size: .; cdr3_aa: CASKTTGIGNQPQHF; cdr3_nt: TGTGCCAGCAAGACGACAGGGATTGGCAATCAGCCCCAGCATTTT
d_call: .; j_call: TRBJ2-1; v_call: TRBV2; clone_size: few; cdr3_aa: CASSGGWDEQFF; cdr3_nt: TGTGCCAGCAGTGGGGGCTGGGATGAGCAGTTCTTC
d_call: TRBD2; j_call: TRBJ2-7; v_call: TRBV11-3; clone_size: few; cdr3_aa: CASSLVLAGDSYEQYF; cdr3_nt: TGTGCCAGCAGCTTAGTTCTAGCGGGGGATTCCTACGAGCAGTACTTC
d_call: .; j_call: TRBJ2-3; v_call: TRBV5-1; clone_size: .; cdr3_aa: CASSLVGGHSTDTQYF; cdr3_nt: TGCGCCAGCAGCTTGGTCGGGGGGCATAGCACAGATACGCAGTATTTT
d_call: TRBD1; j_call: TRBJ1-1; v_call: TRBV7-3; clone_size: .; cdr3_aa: CASSSDRGNTEAFF; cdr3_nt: TGTGCCAGCAGCTCAGACAGGGGGAACACTGAAGCTTTCTTT
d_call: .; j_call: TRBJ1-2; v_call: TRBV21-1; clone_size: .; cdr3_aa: CASTNAGNCDGYTF; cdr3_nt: TGTGCCAGCACCAACGCGGGGAATTGTGATGGCTACACCTTC
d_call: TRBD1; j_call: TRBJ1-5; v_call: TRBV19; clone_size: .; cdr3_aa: CAIGGQGSTSNQPQHF; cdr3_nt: TGTGCCATTGGAGGACAGGGCTCGACGAGCAATCAGCCCCAGCATTTT
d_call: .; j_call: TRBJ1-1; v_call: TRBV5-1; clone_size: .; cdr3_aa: CASIQGENTEAFF; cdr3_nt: TGCGCCAGTATACAGGGTGAGAACACTGAAGCTTTCTTT
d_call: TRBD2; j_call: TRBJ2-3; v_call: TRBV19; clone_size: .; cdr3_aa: CASSIDWRGGLTDTQYF; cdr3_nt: TGTGCCAGTAGTATAGATTGGCGGGGGGGCCTCACAGATACGCAGTATTTT
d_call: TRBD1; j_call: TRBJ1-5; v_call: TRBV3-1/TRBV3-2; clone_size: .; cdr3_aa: CASSQDPPGQGNQPQHF; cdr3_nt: TGTGCCAGCAGCCAAGATCCTCCGGGACAGGGGAATCAGCCCCAGCATTTT
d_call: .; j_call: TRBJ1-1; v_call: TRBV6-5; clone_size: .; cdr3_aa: CASSPRTDNTEAFF; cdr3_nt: TGTGCCAGCAGTCCAAGGACAGACAACACTGAAGCTTTCTTT
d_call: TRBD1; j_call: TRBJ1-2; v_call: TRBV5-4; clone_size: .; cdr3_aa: CASSHTDREENGYTF; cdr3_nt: TGTGCCAGCAGCCATACAGACAGGGAAGAGAATGGCTACACCTTC
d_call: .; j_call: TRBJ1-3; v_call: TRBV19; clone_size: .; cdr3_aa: CASTLGGFGNTIYF; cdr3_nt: TGTGCCAGTACTCTTGGAGGGTTTGGAAACACCATATATTTT
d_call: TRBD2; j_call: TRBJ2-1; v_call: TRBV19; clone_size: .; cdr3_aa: CASSIGGTSSYNEQFF; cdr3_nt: TGTGCCAGTAGTATAGGGGGGACTAGCTCCTACAATGAGCAGTTCTTC
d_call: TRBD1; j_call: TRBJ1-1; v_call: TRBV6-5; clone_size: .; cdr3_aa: CASRLTSDRDAFF; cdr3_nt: TGTGCCAGCAGGCTCACCTCGGACAGGGATGCTTTCTTT
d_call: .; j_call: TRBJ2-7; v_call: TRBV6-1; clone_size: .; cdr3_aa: CASSEVRGGNSYEQYF; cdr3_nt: TGTGCCAGCAGTGAAGTAAGGGGGGGAAACTCCTACGAGCAGTACTTC
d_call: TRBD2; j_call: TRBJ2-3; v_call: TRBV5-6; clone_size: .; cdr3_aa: CASSLSSGGDTQYF; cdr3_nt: TGTGCCAGCAGCCTTTCTAGCGGGGGGGATACGCAGTATTTT
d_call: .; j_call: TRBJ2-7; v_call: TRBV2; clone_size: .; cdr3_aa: CASSEARPRGYF; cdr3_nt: TGTGCCAGCAGTGAAGCGCGCCCCAGGGGGTACTTC
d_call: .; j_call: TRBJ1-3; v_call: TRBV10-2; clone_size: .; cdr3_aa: CASSVDSGGTIYF; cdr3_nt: TGCGCCAGCAGTGTGGACTCCGGAGGCACCATATATTTT
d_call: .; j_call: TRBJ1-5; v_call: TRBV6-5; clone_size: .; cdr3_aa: CASKRGTGSQPQHF; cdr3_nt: TGTGCCAGCAAGCGCGGGACGGGGAGTCAGCCCCAGCATTTT
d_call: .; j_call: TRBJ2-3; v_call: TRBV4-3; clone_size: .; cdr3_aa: CASSQDLFRGEPTDTQYF; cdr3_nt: TGCGCCAGCAGCCAAGATCTATTCCGCGGGGAACCCACAGATACGCAGTATTTT
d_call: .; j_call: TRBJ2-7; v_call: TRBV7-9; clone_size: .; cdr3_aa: CASSPSGLQYF; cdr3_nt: TGTGCCAGCAGCCCATCCGGGTTGCAGTACTTC
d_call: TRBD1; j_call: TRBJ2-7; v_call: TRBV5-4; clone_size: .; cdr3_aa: CASSWDRENEQYF; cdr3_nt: TGTGCCAGCAGTTGGGACAGGGAAAACGAGCAGTACTTC
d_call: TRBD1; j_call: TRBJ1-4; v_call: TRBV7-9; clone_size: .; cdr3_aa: CASSPGATGINEKLFF; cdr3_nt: TGTGCCAGCAGCCCCGGCGCGACAGGGATTAATGAAAAACTGTTTTTT
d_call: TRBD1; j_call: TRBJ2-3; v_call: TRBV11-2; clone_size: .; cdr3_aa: CASSFPGQGASDTQYF; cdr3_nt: TGTGCCAGCAGCTTTCCGGGACAGGGGGCTTCAGATACGCAGTATTTT
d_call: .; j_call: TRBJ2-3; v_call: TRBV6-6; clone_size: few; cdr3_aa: CASSVTDTQYF; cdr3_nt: TGTGCCAGCAGCGTCACAGATACGCAGTATTTT
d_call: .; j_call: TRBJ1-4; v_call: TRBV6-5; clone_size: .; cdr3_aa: CASRAGGATNEKLFF; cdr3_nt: TGTGCCAGCAGGGCGGGGGGGGCAACTAATGAAAAACTGTTTTTT
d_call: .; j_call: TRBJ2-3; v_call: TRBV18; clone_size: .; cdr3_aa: CASSPRPQGMGKDTQYF; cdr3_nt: TGTGCCAGCTCACCACGCCCCCAGGGGATGGGCAAAGATACGCAGTATTTT
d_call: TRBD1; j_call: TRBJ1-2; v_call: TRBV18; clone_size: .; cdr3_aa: CASLGQNYGYTF; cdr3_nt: TGTGCCAGCTTGGGACAGAATTATGGCTACACCTTC
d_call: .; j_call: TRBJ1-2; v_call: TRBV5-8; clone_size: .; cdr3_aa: CASSRRAYGYTF; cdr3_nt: TGTGCCAGCAGCCGCAGGGCATATGGCTACACCTTC
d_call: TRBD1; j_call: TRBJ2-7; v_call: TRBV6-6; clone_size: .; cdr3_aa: CASSPTGGYEQYF; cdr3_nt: TGTGCCAGCAGCCCAACAGGGGGGTACGAGCAGTACTTC
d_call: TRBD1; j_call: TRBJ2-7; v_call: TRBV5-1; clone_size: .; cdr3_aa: CASSSGQGVPYEQYF; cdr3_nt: TGCGCCAGCAGCTCGGGACAGGGGGTACCCTACGAGCAGTACTTC
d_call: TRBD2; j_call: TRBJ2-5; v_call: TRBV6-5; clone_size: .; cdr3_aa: CASSKRGGRQETQYF; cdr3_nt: TGTGCCAGCAGTAAGCGGGGGGGGCGGCAAGAGACCCAGTACTTC
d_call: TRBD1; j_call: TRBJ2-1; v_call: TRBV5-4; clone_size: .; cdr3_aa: CASSPQRQGYNEQFF; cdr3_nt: TGTGCCAGCAGCCCCCAAAGACAGGGATACAATGAGCAGTTCTTC
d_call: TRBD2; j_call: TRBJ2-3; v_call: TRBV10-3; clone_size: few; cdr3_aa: CAIGGDSEVADTQYF; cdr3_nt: TGTGCCATCGGGGGGGACTCGGAGGTTGCAGATACGCAGTATTTT
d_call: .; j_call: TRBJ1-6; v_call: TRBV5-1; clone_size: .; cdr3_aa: CASSLSPDSPLHF; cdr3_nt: TGCGCCAGCAGCTTGAGCCCGGATTCACCCCTCCACTTT
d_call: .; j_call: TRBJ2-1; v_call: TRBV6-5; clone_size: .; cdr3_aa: CASNAGQSYNEQFF; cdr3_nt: TGTGCCAGCAATGCGGGACAGTCCTACAATGAGCAGTTCTTC
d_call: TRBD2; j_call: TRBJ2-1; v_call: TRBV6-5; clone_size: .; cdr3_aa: CASIKTLAGGEQFF; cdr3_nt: TGTGCCAGCATCAAAACACTAGCGGGGGGGGAGCAGTTCTTC
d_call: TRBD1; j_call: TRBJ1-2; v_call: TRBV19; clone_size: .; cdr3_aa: CASSLFRAGQGASGYTF; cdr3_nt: TGTGCCAGTAGTCTTTTTAGGGCGGGACAGGGGGCCTCTGGCTACACCTTC
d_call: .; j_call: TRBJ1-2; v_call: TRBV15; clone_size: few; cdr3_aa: CATSADSGQLGYTF; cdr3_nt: TGTGCCACCAGCGCAGACAGCGGGCAACTTGGCTACACCTTC
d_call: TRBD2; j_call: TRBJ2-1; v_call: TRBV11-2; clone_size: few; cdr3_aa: CASSLRLAAYNEQFF; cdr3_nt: TGTGCCAGCAGCCTCCGACTAGCAGCCTACAATGAGCAGTTCTTC
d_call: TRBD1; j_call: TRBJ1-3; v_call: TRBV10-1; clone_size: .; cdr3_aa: CASSGQGTAGNTIYF; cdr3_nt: TGCGCCAGCAGTGGACAAGGGACAGCTGGAAACACCATATATTTT
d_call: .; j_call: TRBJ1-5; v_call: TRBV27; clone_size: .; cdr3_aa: CASSFSEKGQPQHF; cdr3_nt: TGTGCCAGCAGTTTCAGCGAAAAGGGGCAGCCCCAGCATTTT
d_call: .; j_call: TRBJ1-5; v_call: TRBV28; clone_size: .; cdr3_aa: CASSFSSRGGYSNQPQHF; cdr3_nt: TGTGCCAGCAGTTTCTCTAGCCGTGGGGGGTATAGCAATCAGCCCCAGCATTTT
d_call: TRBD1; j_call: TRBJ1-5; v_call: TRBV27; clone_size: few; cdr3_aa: CASSFQGRGQNQPQHF; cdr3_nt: TGTGCCAGCAGTTTTCAGGGCAGGGGGCAAAATCAGCCCCAGCATTTT
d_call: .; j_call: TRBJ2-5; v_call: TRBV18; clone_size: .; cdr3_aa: CASSPLDGKETQYF; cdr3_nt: TGTGCCAGCTCACCACTGGACGGGAAAGAGACCCAGTACTTC
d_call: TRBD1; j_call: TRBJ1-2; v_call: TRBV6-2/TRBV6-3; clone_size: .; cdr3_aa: CASSYSVMPQTSGGFLYGYTF; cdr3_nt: TGTGCCAGCAGTTACTCGGTCATGCCCCAAACTTCAGGGGGCTTCCTCTATGGCTACACCTTC
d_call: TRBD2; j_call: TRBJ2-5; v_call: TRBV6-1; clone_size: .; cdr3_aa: CASSEEGLAQRRPQYF; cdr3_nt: TGTGCCAGCAGTGAAGAAGGACTAGCCCAGAGAAGGCCCCAGTACTTC
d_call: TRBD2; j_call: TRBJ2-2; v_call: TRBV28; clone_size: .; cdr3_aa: CASSPLAANTGELFF; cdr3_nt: TGTGCCAGCAGCCCACTAGCGGCGAACACCGGGGAGCTGTTTTTT
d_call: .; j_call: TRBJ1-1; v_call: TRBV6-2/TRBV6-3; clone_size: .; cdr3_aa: CASSYSIRRAGMNTEAFF; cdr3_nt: TGTGCCAGCAGTTACTCGATCAGGAGGGCAGGGATGAACACTGAAGCTTTCTTT
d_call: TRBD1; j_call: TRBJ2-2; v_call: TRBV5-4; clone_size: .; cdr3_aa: CASSPGQGKNTGELFF; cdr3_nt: TGTGCCAGCAGCCCGGGACAGGGGAAGAACACCGGGGAGCTGTTTTTT
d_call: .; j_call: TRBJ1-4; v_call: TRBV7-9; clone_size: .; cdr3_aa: CASSSPGEGEEKLFF; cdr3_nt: TGTGCCAGCAGCAGCCCGGGGGAGGGCGAGGAAAAACTGTTTTTT
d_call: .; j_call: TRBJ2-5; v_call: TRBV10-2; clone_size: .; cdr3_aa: CASRGTGTQETQYF; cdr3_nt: TGCGCCAGCAGGGGAACAGGGACCCAAGAGACCCAGTACTTC